The clone carrying this TCR beta chain was picked up one time. Trimming removed 6 bases at V and 8 bases at J, with 14 bases between. Germline CDR1 MNHEY, CDR2 SVGAGI. This CDR3 comprises 13 residues. The source of the sample is a study of shared T cell receptors in the human thymus. Assay used: immunoSEQ multiplex PCR; TCRdb lists only in-frame clones, some missing. The table has about 660,000 clones, roughly 88% seen once. This sample was shared with a second study, whose subject was human thymus T cells. As that study records: Thymic material originated from resections removed in the course of corrective heart surgery. There appeared to be biased usage of V and J genes in thymic and blood repertoires. What related research reported was that thymic repertoires overlapped highly among unrelated individuals.

Sequenced sample: thymocytes. The chain is built from TRBV6-5 and TRBJ2-1, with a tentative D call TRBD1 (6 bases). This TCR derives from a boy under two years old with a congenital heart defect. The DNA of the CDR3 is TGTGCCAGCAGATCCGACAGGTATGATGAGCAGTTCTTC. Encoded protein: CASRSDRYDEQFF.